The sequence of this TCR beta chain was determined in a study of blood T cell repertoires in COVID-19. Repertoires were generated with immunoSEQ multiplex PCR, while TCRdb's copy carries only in-frame clones and drops some. The profile shows 150,000 to 200,000 clones, approximately 88% of them singletons. The TCR sequence derives from a woman aged 60-75 years who had recovered from COVID-19. Sequenced input: peripheral blood.

The CDR3 loop reads CASSSRLAGVETQYF. CDR3 DNA sequence: TGTGCCAGCAGCTCCCGACTAGCGGGGGTAGAGACCCAGTACTTC. The rearrangement uses TRBV11-2 and TRBJ2-5; TRBD2 agrees at 12 bases. The V gene end was trimmed by 4 bases and the J gene end by 4 bases; junction bases not matched to a gene: 4. CDR1 and CDR2 from the germline V gene are SGHAT and FQNNGV. CDR3 length equals 15 residues.